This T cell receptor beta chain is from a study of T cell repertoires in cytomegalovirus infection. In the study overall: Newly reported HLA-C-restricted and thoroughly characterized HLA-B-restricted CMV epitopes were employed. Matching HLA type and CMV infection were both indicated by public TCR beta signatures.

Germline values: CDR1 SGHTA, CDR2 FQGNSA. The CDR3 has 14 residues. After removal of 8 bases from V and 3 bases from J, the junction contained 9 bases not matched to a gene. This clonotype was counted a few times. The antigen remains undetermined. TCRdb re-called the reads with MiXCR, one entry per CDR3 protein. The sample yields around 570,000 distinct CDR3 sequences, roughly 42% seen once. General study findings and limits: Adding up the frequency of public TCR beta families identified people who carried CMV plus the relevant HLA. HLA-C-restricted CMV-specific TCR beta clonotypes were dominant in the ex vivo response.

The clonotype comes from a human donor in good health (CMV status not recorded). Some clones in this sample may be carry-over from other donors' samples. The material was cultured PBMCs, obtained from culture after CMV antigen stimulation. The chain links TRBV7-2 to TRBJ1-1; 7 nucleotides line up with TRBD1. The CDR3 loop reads CASGMRGRYTEAFF. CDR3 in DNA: TGTGCCAGCGGGATGAGGGGGCGATACACTGAAGCTTTCTTT.